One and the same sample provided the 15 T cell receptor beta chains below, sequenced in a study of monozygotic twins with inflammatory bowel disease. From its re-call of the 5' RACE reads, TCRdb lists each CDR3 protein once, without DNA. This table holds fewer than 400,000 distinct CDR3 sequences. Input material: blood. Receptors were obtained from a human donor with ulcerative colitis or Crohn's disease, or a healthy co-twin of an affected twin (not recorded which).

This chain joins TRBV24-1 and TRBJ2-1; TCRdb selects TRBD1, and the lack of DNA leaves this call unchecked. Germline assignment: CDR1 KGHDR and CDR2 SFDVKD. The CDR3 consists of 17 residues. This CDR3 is CATSDMTAPGQGGEQFF.

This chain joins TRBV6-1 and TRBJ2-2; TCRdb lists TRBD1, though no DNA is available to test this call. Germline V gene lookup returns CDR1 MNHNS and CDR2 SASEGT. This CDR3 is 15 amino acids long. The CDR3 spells CASSASGLNTGELFF.

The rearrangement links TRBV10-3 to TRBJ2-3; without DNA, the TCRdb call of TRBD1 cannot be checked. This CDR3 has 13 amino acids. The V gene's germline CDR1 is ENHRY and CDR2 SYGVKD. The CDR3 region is CAITGAYTDTQYF.

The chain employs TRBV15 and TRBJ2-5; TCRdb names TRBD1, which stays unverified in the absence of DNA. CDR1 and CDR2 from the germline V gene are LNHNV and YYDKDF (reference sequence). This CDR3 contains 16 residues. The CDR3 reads CATTRMGVRLEETQYF.

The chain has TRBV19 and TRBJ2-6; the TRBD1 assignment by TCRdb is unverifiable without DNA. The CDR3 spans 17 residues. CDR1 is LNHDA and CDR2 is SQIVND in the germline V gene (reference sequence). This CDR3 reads CASSLRGRGSGANVLTF. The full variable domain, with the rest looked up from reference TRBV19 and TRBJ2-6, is DGGITQSPKYLFRKEGQNVTLSCEQNLNHDAMYWYRQDPGQGLRLIYYSQIVNDFQKGDIAEGYSVSREKKESFPLTVTSAQKNPTAFYLCASSLRGRGSGANVLTFGAGSRLTVL.

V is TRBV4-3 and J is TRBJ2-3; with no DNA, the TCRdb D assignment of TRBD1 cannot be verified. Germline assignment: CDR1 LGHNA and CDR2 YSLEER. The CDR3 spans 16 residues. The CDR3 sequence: CASSQRAGALGDTQYF.

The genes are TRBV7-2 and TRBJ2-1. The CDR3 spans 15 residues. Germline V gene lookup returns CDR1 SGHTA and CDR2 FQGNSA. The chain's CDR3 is CASSFNKGSYNEQFF. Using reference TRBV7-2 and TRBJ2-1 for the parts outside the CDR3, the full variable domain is GAGVSQSPSNKVTEKGKDVELRCDPISGHTALYWYRQSLGQGLEFLIYFQGNSAPDKSGLPSDRFSAERTGGSVSTLTIQRTQQEDSAVYLCASSFNKGSYNEQFFGPGTRLTVL.

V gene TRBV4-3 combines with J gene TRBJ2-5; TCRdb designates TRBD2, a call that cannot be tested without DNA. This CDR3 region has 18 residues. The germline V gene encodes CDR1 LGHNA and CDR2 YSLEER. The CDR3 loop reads CASSQDLGRPGGGETQYF.

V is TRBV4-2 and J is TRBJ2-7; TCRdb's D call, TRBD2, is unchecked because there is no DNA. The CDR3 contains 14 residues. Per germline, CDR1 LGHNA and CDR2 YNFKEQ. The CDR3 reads CASSQLAGGGQQYF.

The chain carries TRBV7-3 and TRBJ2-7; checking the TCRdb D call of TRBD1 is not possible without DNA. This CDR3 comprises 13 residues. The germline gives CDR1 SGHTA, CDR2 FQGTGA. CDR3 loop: CASSPPSGNEQYF.

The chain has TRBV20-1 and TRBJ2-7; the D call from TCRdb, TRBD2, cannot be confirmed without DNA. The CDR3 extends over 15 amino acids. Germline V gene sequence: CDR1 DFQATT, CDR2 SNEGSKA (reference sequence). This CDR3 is CSARLAYRDPWEQYF.

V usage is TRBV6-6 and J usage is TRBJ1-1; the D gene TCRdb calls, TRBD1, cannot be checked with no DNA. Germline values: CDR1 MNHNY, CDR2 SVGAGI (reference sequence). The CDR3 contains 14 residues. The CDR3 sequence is CASNWDILNTEAFF.

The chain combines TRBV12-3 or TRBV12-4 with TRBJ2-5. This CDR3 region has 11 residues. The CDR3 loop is CASSFRETQYF.

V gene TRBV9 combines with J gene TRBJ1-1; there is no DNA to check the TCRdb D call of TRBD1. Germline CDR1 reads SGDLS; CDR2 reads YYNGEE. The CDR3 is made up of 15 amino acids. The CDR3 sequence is CASRPREYMNTEAFF. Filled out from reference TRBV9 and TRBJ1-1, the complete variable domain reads DSGVTQTPKHLITATGQRVTLRCSPRSGDLSVYWYQQSLDQGLQFLIQYYNGEERAKGNILERFSAQQFPDLHSELNLSSLELGDSALYFCASRPREYMNTEAFFGQGTRLTVV.

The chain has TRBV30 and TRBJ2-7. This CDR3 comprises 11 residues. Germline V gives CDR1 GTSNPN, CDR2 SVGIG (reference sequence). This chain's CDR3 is CAWISYYEQYF.